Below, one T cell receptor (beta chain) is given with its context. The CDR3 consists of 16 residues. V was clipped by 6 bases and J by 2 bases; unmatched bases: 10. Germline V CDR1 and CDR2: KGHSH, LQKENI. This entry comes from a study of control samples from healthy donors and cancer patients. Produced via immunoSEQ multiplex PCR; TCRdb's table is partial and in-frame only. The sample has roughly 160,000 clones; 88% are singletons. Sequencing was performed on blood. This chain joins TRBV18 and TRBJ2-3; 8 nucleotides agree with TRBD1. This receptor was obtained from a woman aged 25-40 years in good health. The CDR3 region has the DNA TGTGCCAGCTCTGGGCAGGGGGCGGCGGACACAGATACGCAGTATTTT. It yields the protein CASSGQGAADTDTQYF.